The 9 T cell receptor beta chains in this list originate from one sample, sequenced in a study of spatial heterogeneity in lung cancer. TCRdb passed the 5' RACE reads through MiXCR, listing each CDR3 protein once. The sample carries 110,000 or so distinct CDR3 sequences, 11% recorded once. Time point indicated: blood at routine non-recurrence follow-up after resection. Sequencing used PBMCs, obtained at follow-up. The receptors here all came from a female donor with early-stage non-small cell lung cancer.

This clonotype appeared a few times. This chain joins TRBV28 and TRBJ1-6; D is unclear. CDR1 and CDR2 (germline): MDHEN, SYDVKM. The CDR3 has 12 amino acids. The germline V and J ends were trimmed by 3 bases and 8 bases, with 5 bases remaining between them. The CDR3 DNA is TGTGCCAGCAGTTTCAACGATTCACCCCTCCACTTT. It yields the protein CASSFNDSPLHF.

This clonotype was found a few times. The chain combines TRBV29-1 with TRBJ2-5; TRBD1 is a possible D gene (6 bases). Germline lookup yields CDR1 SQVTM and CDR2 ANQGSEA. V lost 5 bases to trimming and J lost 5 bases, with 15 bases between them. The CDR3 is 13 residues long. The CDR3 sequence is CSVLRQARETQYF. The CDR3, as DNA: TGCAGCGTTCTAAGACAGGCGAGGGAGACCCAGTACTTC. The full variable domain, its missing parts supplied by reference TRBV29-1 and TRBJ2-5, is SAVISQKPSRDICQRGTSLTIQCQVDSQVTMMFWYRQQPGQSLTLIATANQGSEATYESGFVIDKFPISRPNLTFSTLTVSNMSPEDSSIYLCSVLRQARETQYFGPGTRLLVL.

This clonotype occurred many times. The chain is built from TRBV27 and TRBJ1-5; no definite D call. V lost 2 bases to trimming and J lost 0 bases, with 5 bases between them. The CDR3 is 14 amino acids. The germline V gene encodes CDR1 MNHEY and CDR2 SMNVEV (reference sequence). CDR3 DNA: TGTGCCAGCAGTTTACGGGGTAGCAATCAGCCCCAGCATTTT. Amino acids: CASSLRGSNQPQHF.

There are many counts of this clonotype. The V gene is TRBV12-3 or TRBV12-4, the J gene TRBJ2-1; no reliable D call. CDR3 length: 14 residues. The V end was cut by 5 bases, the J end by 6 bases, with 14 bases between. CDR3 nucleotides: TGTGCCAGCAGTCCCTCCCAACTTTTCAATGAGCAGTTCTTC. It is translated as CASSPSQLFNEQFF.

The sample holds many counts of this clonotype. J is TRBJ2-4 and V is TRBV2; D remains ambiguous. Germline CDR1 and CDR2: SNHLY and FYNNEI. This CDR3 has 12 residues. The V end lost 7 bases, the J end lost 9 bases, and 13 bases lay between the germline ends. The CDR3 DNA follows: TGTGCCAGCACCCGGCCCAGGTCCATTCAGTACTTC. Translation gives CASTRPRSIQYF.

The chain has TRBV5-1 and TRBJ2-3, with D possibly called TRBD1 or TRBD2 (6 bases each). The CDR3 covers 15 residues. The V end lost 7 bases, the J end lost 4 bases, and 19 bases lay between the germline ends. In germline, CDR1 is SGHRS, CDR2 YFSETQ. The CDR3 sequence: CASSLERRGSDTQYF. DNA for the CDR3: TGCGCCAGCTCCCTGGAACGGAGGGGGTCAGATACGCAGTATTTT.

Concerning this clonotype: This sequence may be a read error, since a much larger clone differs from it by one base. The chain combines TRBV5-1 with TRBJ2-2, with D possibly TRBD2 on 5 matching bases. The V gene's germline CDR1 is SGHRS and CDR2 YFSETQ. Trimming shortened V by 0 bases and J by 0 bases, and 9 bases separated the two germline ends. The CDR3 is 16 amino acids. The CDR3 nucleotides are TGCGCCAGCAGCTTGGCAGGCGGGTCGAACACCGGGGAGCTGTTTTTT. Translated, it gives CASSLAGGSNTGELFF.

This clonotype has a count of ten or more. This rearrangement joins TRBV28 to TRBJ1-5; TRBD1 is a possible D gene (5 bases). This CDR3 is 18 amino acids long. Germline values: CDR1 MDHEN, CDR2 SYDVKM. Trimming removed 7 bases from V and 0 bases from J, with 22 bases in between. CDR3 in amino acids: CASISQMGLTYSNQPQHF. DNA for the CDR3: TGTGCCAGCATCTCACAGATGGGACTAACCTATAGCAATCAGCCCCAGCATTTT.

This clonotype was seen a few times. This sequence joins TRBV6-1 and TRBJ2-7, with D unclear. Germline CDR1 MNHNS, CDR2 SASEGT. There are 14 residues in the CDR3. The V end lost 4 bases, the J end lost 2 bases, and 12 bases lay between the germline ends. CDR3 nucleotides: TGTGCCAGCAGTGCTCCAGGTCCGGCCTACGAGCAGTACGTC. As protein: CASSAPGPAYEQYV.